Listed below are T cell receptor beta chains from one sample, sequenced in a study of identical twins. TCRdb itself ran the 5' RACE reads through MiXCR, one entry per CDR3 protein. This table has 400,000 to 500,000 distinct CDR3 sequences, roughly 18% appearing once. The sequenced material came from naive T cells sorted from blood. These TCRs come from a man in his fifties in good health. CDR3s include the opening cysteine and the closing phenylalanine or tryptophan. D genes are given only for firm matches. The listing skips clone size in some rows; elsewhere it reads once, few, many or a size class.

-,TRBJ1-1,TRBV6-1,few,CASTLIGDSEAFF,TGTGCCAGCACCTTAATCGGAGATTCTGAAGCTTTCTTT
TRBD1,TRBJ2-1,TRBV7-2,many,CASSFRTGTSYNEQFF,TGTGCCAGCAGCTTTCGGACAGGGACGTCCTACAATGAGCAGTTCTTC
-,TRBJ1-4,TRBV12-3/TRBV12-4,few,CASSFRQFSGKLFF,TGTGCCAGCAGTTTCCGCCAGTTCAGTGGAAAACTGTTTTTT
-,TRBJ1-5,TRBV7-8,many,CASSPGRVSNQPQHF,TGTGCCAGCAGCCCGGGGAGGGTGAGCAATCAGCCCCAGCATTTT
TRBD1,TRBJ2-1,TRBV2,-,CASWEAGTGVVNEQFF,TGTGCCAGCTGGGAGGCCGGGACAGGGGTAGTCAATGAGCAGTTCTTC
-,TRBJ2-7,TRBV6-1,few,CASSEGRFYEQYF,TGTGCCAGCAGTGAAGGACGGTTCTACGAGCAGTACTTC
-,TRBJ1-5,TRBV20-1,many,CSARAGGNQPQHF,TGCAGTGCTAGAGCAGGGGGCAATCAGCCCCAGCATTTT
TRBD2,TRBJ2-1,TRBV30,few,CAWSTSGAYNEQFF,TGTGCCTGGAGTACTAGCGGCGCCTACAATGAGCAGTTCTTC
-,TRBJ2-2,TRBV5-1,many,CASSLPGTNTGELFF,TGCGCCAGCAGCTTGCCAGGGACAAACACCGGGGAGCTGTTTTTT
-,TRBJ2-1,TRBV19,few,CASTSTSSTYNEQFF,TGTGCCAGTACCTCCACTAGCTCTACCTACAATGAGCAGTTCTTC
-,TRBJ2-1,TRBV18,many,CASSPLASKFSSYNEQFF,TGTGCCAGCTCACCACTCGCGTCTAAATTTAGCTCCTACAATGAGCAGTTCTTC
TRBD2,TRBJ2-5,TRBV4-3,-,CASSHLRAGVLETQYF,TGCGCCAGCAGCCACCTTCGAGCGGGGGTACTTGAGACCCAGTACTTC
TRBD2,TRBJ2-1,TRBV6-2/TRBV6-3,-,CASSYGGELSYNEQFF,TGTGCCAGCAGTTACGGGGGGGAACTATCCTACAATGAGCAGTTCTTC
-,TRBJ2-6,TRBV29-1,few,CSVEDQAGIGANVLTF,TGCAGCGTTGAAGATCAAGCAGGGATCGGGGCCAACGTCCTGACTTTC
-,TRBJ1-1,TRBV28,few,CASSFDLTVRAFF,TGTGCCAGCAGTTTTGACCTGACAGTGAGAGCTTTCTTT
TRBD1,TRBJ2-5,TRBV12-3/TRBV12-4,few,CASSSQTGRRQETQYF,TGTGCCAGCAGTTCCCAGACAGGGCGACGGCAAGAGACCCAGTACTTC
TRBD2,TRBJ2-1,TRBV15,-,CATSPRGTSGRVRKNEQFF,TGTGCCACCAGCCCCCGAGGGACTAGCGGGAGGGTTAGGAAAAATGAGCAGTTCTTC
TRBD1,TRBJ1-1,TRBV20-1,many,CSATTGHMNTEAFF,TGCAGTGCTACGACAGGGCACATGAACACTGAAGCTTTCTTT
-,TRBJ1-6,TRBV7-2,many,CASSLTGLNSPLHF,TGTGCCAGCAGCTTAACTGGCCTTAATTCACCCCTCCACTTT
TRBD2,TRBJ2-7,TRBV20-1,few,CSASPTSGRDTYEQYF,TGCAGTGCTAGCCCAACTAGCGGGAGGGATACATACGAGCAGTACTTC
-,TRBJ2-7,TRBV20-1,-,CSARDMVSGSYEQYF,TGCAGTGCTAGAGATATGGTAAGCGGCTCCTACGAGCAGTACTTC
-,TRBJ2-1,TRBV7-2,-,CASSLMEGGTHNEQFF,TGTGCCAGCAGCTTAATGGAGGGGGGGACCCACAATGAGCAGTTCTTC
TRBD1,TRBJ2-3,TRBV11-2,-,CASSHYRTGSTDTQYF,TGTGCCAGCAGCCATTACCGGACAGGGAGCACAGATACGCAGTATTTT
TRBD2,TRBJ2-5,TRBV20-1,many,CSARDIRTSGSRETQYF,TGCAGTGCTAGAGATATCCGTACTAGCGGGAGTAGGGAGACCCAGTACTTC
-,TRBJ2-2,TRBV5-1,-,CASSLRTVGPGELFF,TGCGCCAGCAGCCTCCGGACAGTGGGACCCGGGGAGCTGTTTTTT
TRBD1,TRBJ2-7,TRBV6-1,-,CASSHSGTGTYEQYF,TGTGCCAGCAGCCATTCCGGGACAGGGACCTACGAGCAGTACTTC
TRBD2,TRBJ2-5,TRBV20-1,-,CSARNPRSGRFAQYF,TGCAGTGCTAGGAACCCCCGTAGCGGGAGGTTCGCCCAGTACTTC
TRBD1,TRBJ2-5,TRBV27,many,CASSPGQGYQETQYF,TGTGCCAGCAGTCCGGGACAGGGGTACCAAGAGACCCAGTACTTC